The 6 T cell receptor beta chains below were found in one sample sequenced in a study of blood T cells in healthy people across ages. A J-beta primer mix and a sample-barcoded 5' primer were used in a second PCR of about 7 to 12 cycles. TCRdb re-called the 5' RACE reads with MiXCR, one entry per CDR3 protein. The sample yields more than 1.4 million distinct CDR3 sequences, roughly 45% seen once. Sequencing used blood. These receptors came from a woman in her late teens or twenties in good health.

This clonotype was seen a handful of times. The chain carries TRBV6-5 and TRBJ2-7; D could derive from TRBD1 or TRBD2 (5 bases each). This CDR3 comprises 16 residues. Germline V gene data show CDR1 as MNHEY and CDR2 as SVGAGI. V gave up 0 bases and J gave up 7 bases, with 19 bases separating them. This chain's CDR3 is CASSYSGPSLYGEQYF. The DNA for the CDR3 is TGTGCCAGCAGTTACTCGGGACCCTCGCTATATGGGGAGCAGTACTTC.

The V gene is TRBV28, the J gene TRBJ2-7; perhaps TRBD2 as D (5 bases). The germline V gene encodes CDR1 MDHEN and CDR2 SYDVKM. Trimming cost V 6 bases and J 6 bases, with 24 bases left between them. The CDR3 extends over 16 amino acids. For the CDR3, the DNA is TGTGCCAGCAGCCCCCCCGCAATAGCGATGTCAGGCGAGCAGTACTTC. Its protein product is CASSPPAIAMSGEQYF.

The CDR3 reads CSARDGGLAPSYNEQFF. Written as DNA, the CDR3 is TGCAGTGCTAGAGATGGGGGACTAGCGCCCTCCTACAATGAGCAGTTCTTC. The chain employs TRBV20-1 and TRBJ2-1; 10 bases are a match to TRBD2. Germline-derived CDR1 and CDR2 are DFQATT and SNEGSKA (reference sequence). V lost 0 bases to trimming and J lost 0 bases; unmatched junction nucleotides: 5. The CDR3 is 17 residues long.

The rearrangement joins TRBV30 to TRBJ2-5; D gene ambiguous. CDR1 is GTSNPN and CDR2 is SVGIG in the germline V gene (reference sequence). CDR3 length: 10 residues. Trimming pared 4 bases from V and 11 bases from J, leaving 11 bases between. In DNA form, the CDR3 reads TGTGCCTGGAAGTCGCCTGAGCAGTACTTC. As protein: CAWKSPEQYF.

Notes on this clonotype: Mismatch with germline at one junction end may stem from a read error. This sequence joins TRBV20-1 and TRBJ2-3, with 7 bases aligning to TRBD2. The CDR3 consists of 16 residues. CDR1 and CDR2 from the germline V gene are DFQATT and SNEGSKA (reference sequence). CDR3 amino acids: CGAPPGSGVGTDTRYF. The CDR3 nucleotides are TGCGGTGCTCCCCCCGGCAGCGGGGTTGGCACAGATACGCGGTATTTT.

This clonotype was observed a few times. The CDR3 nucleotides read TGCGCCAGCAGCTTGGACTGGGGGAGCACAGATACGCAGTATTTT. Its protein is CASSLDWGSTDTQYF. The chain is built from TRBV5-1 and TRBJ2-3; D possibly uses TRBD1 or TRBD2 (5 bases each). Trimming shortened V by 0 bases and J by 0 bases, and 8 bases separated the two germline ends. The CDR3 length is 15 residues. Looked up from germline, CDR1 is SGHRS and CDR2 is YFSETQ.